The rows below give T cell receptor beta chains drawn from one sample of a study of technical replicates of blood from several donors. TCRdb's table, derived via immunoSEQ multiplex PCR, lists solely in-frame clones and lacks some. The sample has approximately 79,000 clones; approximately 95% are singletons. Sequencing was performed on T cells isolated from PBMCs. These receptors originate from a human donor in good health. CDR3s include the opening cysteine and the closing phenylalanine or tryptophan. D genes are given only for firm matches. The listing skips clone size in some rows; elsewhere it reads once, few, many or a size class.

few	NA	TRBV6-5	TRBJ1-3	TGTGCCAGCAGTCGACGGGGGGACTCTGGAAACACCATATATTTT	CASSRRGDSGNTIYF
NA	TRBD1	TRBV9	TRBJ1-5	TGTGCCAGCAGCGGGGACAGGGGAAATGGAAATCAGCCCCAGCATTTT	CASSGDRGNGNQPQHF
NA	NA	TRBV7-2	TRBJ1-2	TGTGCCAGCAGCCTTCAATTGACAGGACAAGGAGGCTACACCTTC	CASSLQLTGQGGYTF
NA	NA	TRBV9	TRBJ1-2	TGTGCCAGCAGCGAAAACAGGCTGATGGAGGGTGGCTACACCTTC	CASSENRLMEGGYTF
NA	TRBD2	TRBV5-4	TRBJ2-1	TGTGCCAGCAGCTTGGGTGGGACTAGCGGGGGCTATCAGTTCTTC	CASSLGGTSGGYQFF
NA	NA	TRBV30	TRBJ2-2	TGTGCCTGCTCTGTGTCCGGGGAGCTGTTTTTT	CACSVSGELFF
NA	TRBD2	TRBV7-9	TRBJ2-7	TGTGCCAGCAGCCCCCGGACTAGATTAGTCTACGAGCAGTACTTC	CASSPRTRLVYEQYF
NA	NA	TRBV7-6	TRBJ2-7	TGTGCCAGCGGTATACAGGGTGGAGGCGAGCAGTACTTC	CASGIQGGGEQYF
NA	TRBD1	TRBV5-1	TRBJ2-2	TGCGCCAGCAGCTTGGCACGGACAGGGGTTACCGGGGAGCTGTTTTTT	CASSLARTGVTGELFF
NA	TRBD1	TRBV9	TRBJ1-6	TGTGCCAGCAGCCCCGGGACAGCGGGTTCACCCCTCCACTTT	CASSPGTAGSPLHF
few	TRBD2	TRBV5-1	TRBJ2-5	TGCGCCAGCAGCTTGGGACTAGCGGCCGAAGAGACCCAGTACTTC	CASSLGLAAEETQYF